These 3 T cell receptor beta chains originate from one sample sequenced in a study of cytotoxic CD8 clonotypes in ibrutinib-treated CLL. The data were produced by immunoSEQ multiplex PCR, yet TCRdb's version contains in-frame clones alone and is incomplete. In the table there are 300,000 to 400,000 clones, approximately 67% of which are singletons. This specimen consisted of PBMCs, obtained after 36 months of ibrutinib treatment. The receptors here all came from a human donor with chronic lymphocytic leukemia.

This chain joins TRBV13 and TRBJ2-3; 8 bases line up with TRBD1. The CDR3 spans 16 residues. Germline V lookup: CDR1 PRHDT, CDR2 FYEKMQ (reference sequence). V was pared by 2 bases and J by 4 bases, with 8 bases of the junction left unmatched. The CDR3 sequence is CASSLPQGAPADTQYF. DNA for the CDR3: TGTGCCAGCAGCTTACCCCAGGGGGCACCGGCAGATACGCAGTATTTT. The full variable domain, its missing parts supplied by reference TRBV13 and TRBJ2-3, is AAGVIQSPRHLIKEKRETATLKCYPIPRHDTVYWYQQGPGQDPQFLISFYEKMQSDKGSIPDRFSAQQFSDYHSELNMSSLELGDSALYFCASSLPQGAPADTQYFGPGTRLTVL.

This chain connects TRBV19 to TRBJ1-2; D perhaps matches TRBD1 (6 bases). The CDR3 has 15 residues. The V gene lost 6 bases and the J gene lost 1 base, with 15 bases spanning the gap. CDR1 and CDR2 (germline): LNHDA, SQIVND (reference sequence). CDR3 sequence: CASRGLGGFNYGYTF. The DNA for the CDR3 is TGTGCCAGTAGGGGCCTCGGGGGCTTTAACTATGGCTACACCTTC.

This clone turned up a few times. V is TRBV5-5 and J is TRBJ1-2; possible D gene TRBD1, 6 bases. This CDR3 is 12 amino acids long. Trimming stripped 2 bases from V and 6 bases from J, with 8 bases between. Germline-derived CDR1 and CDR2 are SGHKS and YYEKEE (reference sequence). CDR3 DNA sequence: TGTGCCAGCAGCTTTCAGGGGAATGGCTACACCTTC. Its protein is CASSFQGNGYTF.